The 25 T cell receptor beta chains reported below all come from one sample, sequenced in a study of chemoradiotherapy in HPV16-positive cancers. Sequencing used immunoSEQ multiplex PCR; TCRdb keeps in-frame clones, though not all of them. The table records around 2,900 clones, around 80% of them present only once. The material was tumor tissue, obtained from a patient who underwent chemoradiotherapy. Receptors were obtained from a human donor with HPV-associated anogenital cancer.

The chain carries TRBV6-5 and TRBJ2-3; 10 bases agree with TRBD2. The CDR3 spans 14 residues. The ends lost 6 bases at V and 7 bases at J; junction bases unmatched: 7. The germline gives CDR1 MNHEY, CDR2 SVGAGI. The CDR3 DNA follows: TGTGCCAGCAGCGGAGGGACTAGCGTTTATACGCAGTATTTT. This codes for CASSGGTSVYTQYF.

The J gene is TRBJ2-7, the V gene TRBV6-5, with a tentative D call TRBD1 (6 bases). Trimming pared 6 bases from V and 4 bases from J, leaving 16 bases between. Germline V lookup: CDR1 MNHEY, CDR2 SVGAGI. The CDR3 has 14 amino acids. CDR3: CASSRSGHRYEQYF. The CDR3 bases are TGTGCCAGCAGCCGTTCGGGACACAGATACGAGCAGTACTTC.

This chain joins TRBV11-2 and TRBJ2-3, with D unresolved. Trimming removed 5 bases at V and 2 bases at J, with 14 bases between. This CDR3 contains 15 residues. CDR1 is SGHAT and CDR2 is FQNNGV in the germline V gene. CDR3 in amino acids: CASSGQPISTDTQYF. CDR3 coding DNA: TGTGCCAGCAGCGGGCAGCCGATCTCCACAGATACGCAGTATTTT.

The chain uses TRBV5-1 and TRBJ1-5; D call uncertain. V was trimmed by 0 bases and J by 0 bases, leaving 7 bases between them. Germline-derived CDR1 and CDR2 are SGHRS and YFSETQ. The CDR3 has 15 residues. The CDR3: CASSLGLRSNQPQHF. In DNA, the CDR3 is TGCGCCAGCAGCTTGGGCCTCCGTAGCAATCAGCCCCAGCATTTT.

This clone has more than one count but fewer than ten. Other DNA sequences in this sample translate to the same CDR3. The V gene is TRBV2, the J gene TRBJ2-5, with D unclear. CDR1 is SNHLY, CDR2 FYNNEI, per germline. Trimming removed 4 bases from V and 5 bases from J, with 5 bases in between. The CDR3 contains 11 residues. CDR3 residues: CASSVRETQYF. The CDR3 coding sequence is TGTGCCAGCAGTGTTCGGGAGACCCAGTACTTC. Complete variable domain (other parts from reference TRBV2 and TRBJ2-5): EPEVTQTPSHQVTQMGQEVILRCVPISNHLYFYWYRQILGQKVEFLVSFYNNEISEKSEIFDDQFSVERPDGSNFTLKIRSTKLEDSAMYFCASSVRETQYFGPGTRLLVL.

The V gene is TRBV10-3, the J gene TRBJ2-7; 13 bases are a match to TRBD2. The CDR3 length is 17 residues. Looked up from germline, CDR1 is ENHRY and CDR2 is SYGVKD. Trimming cost V 10 bases and J 2 bases; bases outside gene matches: 14. The CDR3 nucleotides are TGTGCCACCCTACTAGCGGGGGGGCGAAATCGTCCCTACGAGCAGTACTTC. Protein product: CATLLAGGRNRPYEQYF.

This chain joins TRBV5-4 and TRBJ2-5; 7 bases fit TRBD2. This CDR3 spans 15 amino acids. Germline-derived CDR1 and CDR2 are SGHNT and YYREEE (reference sequence). Losses at the gene ends were 1 base for V and 4 bases for J; bases not matched to a gene: 7. The CDR3 reads CASSLWRERVETQYF. As DNA, the CDR3 is TGTGCCAGCAGCTTGTGGCGGGAGCGGGTAGAGACCCAGTACTTC.

This chain joins TRBV5-1 and TRBJ1-1; D not resolved. The CDR3 length is 14 residues. With 5 bases removed from V and 4 bases from J, the gap between germline ends came to 15 bases. Germline V CDR1 and CDR2: SGHRS, YFSETQ. Here the CDR3 reads CASRRRDLGTEAFF. The CDR3 nucleotides read TGCGCCAGCAGGCGACGAGATTTAGGCACTGAAGCTTTCTTT.

This clone turned up a few times. The V call is TRBV5-6, the J call TRBJ1-5, with 7 bases lining up with TRBD1. The CDR3 contains 14 residues. The V gene's germline CDR1 is SGHDT and CDR2 YYEEEE. V lost 2 bases and J lost 4; bases outside the gene matches: 3. The CDR3 DNA reads TGTGCCAGCAGCTTCTCAGGGGGAAATCAGCCCCAGCATTTT. The encoded protein is CASSFSGGNQPQHF.

The rearrangement links TRBV5-3 to TRBJ1-2; TRBD1 matches at 8 bases. TRBV5-3 falls under the ORF class, with uncertain function. CDR3 length: 17 residues. V shed 3 bases and J 5 bases; nucleotides not matched to a gene: 15. The CDR3 DNA follows: TGTGCCAGAAGCTATGGGACAGGCCTAGCAGTCTTTTATGGCTACACCTTC. Protein: CARSYGTGLAVFYGYTF.

The rearrangement joins TRBV6-5 to TRBJ1-1; D unclear. The CDR3 has 13 amino acids. Deletions cut 7 bases from V and 3 bases from J, with 12 bases between. The germline gives CDR1 MNHEY, CDR2 SVGAGI. The DNA for the CDR3 is TGTGCCAGCAAGTTATGGCTATACACTGAAGCTTTCTTT. Residues: CASKLWLYTEAFF.

This clone occurred a few times. The J gene is TRBJ1-6, the V gene TRBV6-6; D remains ambiguous. Germline V lookup: CDR1 MNHNY, CDR2 SVGAGI (reference sequence). This CDR3 region has 14 residues. Trimming removed 7 bases from V and 6 bases from J, with 13 bases in between. The CDR3 DNA is TGTGCCAGCACCCCCGATCTGTTTAATTCACCCCTCCACTTT. This encodes CASTPDLFNSPLHF.

The count of this clone is one. The chain employs TRBV2 and TRBJ2-2; TRBD2 matches 11 bases. Germline V gives CDR1 SNHLY, CDR2 FYNNEI. This CDR3 has 15 amino acids. V gave up 5 bases and J gave up 4 bases; unmatched junction bases: 3. The CDR3 is CASSSLAGGTGELFF. As DNA, the CDR3 is TGTGCCAGCAGTTCTCTAGCGGGAGGCACCGGGGAGCTGTTTTTT.

The chain recombines TRBV6-1 with TRBJ2-3, with 9 positions matching TRBD2. The V gene's germline CDR1 is MNHNS and CDR2 SASEGT. This CDR3 comprises 14 residues. J gave up 4 bases and V 2 bases, and 1 base lay outside the gene matches. The CDR3 loop is CASSELAGPDTQYF. The CDR3 DNA is TGTGCCAGCAGTGAACTAGCGGGACCAGATACGCAGTATTTT.

This rearrangement joins TRBV5-1 to TRBJ2-3, with D unclear. In germline, CDR1 is SGHRS, CDR2 YFSETQ. V dropped 6 bases and J dropped 0 bases, with 8 bases sitting between them. This CDR3 contains 13 residues. In DNA, the CDR3 is TGCGCCAGCACAAGAACTAGCACAGATACGCAGTATTTT. This codes for CASTRTSTDTQYF.

This chain links TRBV28 with TRBJ2-7; 7 bases are shared with TRBD1. The germline V gene has CDR1 MDHEN and CDR2 SYDVKM. V was pared by 5 bases and J by 4 bases, with 8 bases of the junction left unmatched. The CDR3 has 14 residues. The CDR3 region is CASSLGQAPYEQYF. CDR3 sequence (DNA): TGTGCCAGCAGTCTCGGACAGGCTCCTTACGAGCAGTACTTC.

The rearrangement links TRBV5-8 to TRBJ2-3; D may be TRBD2 (7 bases). The germline gives CDR1 SGHTS, CDR2 YDEGEE. V was cut by 6 bases and J by 0 bases, with 20 bases left in between. This CDR3 comprises 17 residues. CDR3 amino acids: CASTRYGGHASTDTQYF. The CDR3 DNA reads TGTGCCAGCACCCGGTACGGGGGGCATGCGAGCACAGATACGCAGTATTTT.

This chain connects TRBV30 to TRBJ2-1; D is unclear. V was shortened by 2 bases and J by 0 bases, with 11 bases between the two germline ends. This CDR3 contains 15 residues. Germline V CDR1 and CDR2: GTSNPN, SVGIG (reference sequence). The CDR3 protein is CAWSRLLSSYNEQFF. The CDR3 nucleotides are TGTGCCTGGAGTCGACTCTTGAGCTCCTACAATGAGCAGTTCTTC.

V usage is TRBV27 and J usage is TRBJ2-1; D gene unclear. V dropped 2 bases and J dropped 0 bases, with 23 bases sitting between them. Germline V gene sequence: CDR1 MNHEY, CDR2 SMNVEV (reference sequence). The CDR3 contains 20 residues. The CDR3 spells CASSLAPPGLERLSYNEQFF. The CDR3 DNA is TGTGCCAGCAGTTTAGCCCCCCCAGGCCTGGAGAGGCTCTCCTACAATGAGCAGTTCTTC.

V is TRBV11-2 and J is TRBJ2-7, with D perhaps matching TRBD2 (7 bases). The CDR3 consists of 16 residues. The V end lost 4 bases, the J end lost 3 bases, and 19 bases lay between the germline ends. CDR1 SGHAT and CDR2 FQNNGV come from the germline V gene. The CDR3 DNA reads as TGTGCCAGCAGCTCAAGCGGGACACGCACTTACTACGAGCAGTACTTC. Translation: CASSSSGTRTYYEQYF.

The sample holds a few counts of this clone. The CDR3: CASSIGRHYEQYF. As DNA, the CDR3 is TGTGCCAGTAGTATAGGGCGCCACTACGAGCAGTACTTC. The J gene is TRBJ2-7, the V gene TRBV19; D not certain. The CDR3 loop spans 13 amino acids. V gave up 1 base and J gave up 3 bases, with 7 bases separating them. Germline V CDR1 and CDR2: LNHDA, SQIVND (reference sequence).

The rearrangement joins TRBV28 to TRBJ2-7, with a weak D call TRBD2 (6 bases). Germline assignment: CDR1 MDHEN and CDR2 SYDVKM. The CDR3 sequence is 15 residues long. V gave up 6 bases and J gave up 3 bases, with 18 bases separating them. The DNA of the CDR3 is TGTGCCAGCAGCCCAAACTTATTAGCGGTCTACGAGCAGTACTTC. This encodes CASSPNLLAVYEQYF.

The chain combines TRBV6-1 with TRBJ1-5, with 7 nucleotides matching TRBD1. This CDR3 has 14 residues. With V trimmed by 3 bases and J by 7 bases, 6 bases remained unmatched. CDR1 and CDR2 from the germline V gene are MNHNS and SASEGT. CDR3 DNA sequence: TGTGCCAGCAGTGAGAAGAGGGGGCTCCAGCCCCAGCATTTT. The encoded protein is CASSEKRGLQPQHF.

This clone was observed once. The genes are TRBV2 and TRBJ1-2, with a weak D call TRBD1 (6 bases). This CDR3 spans 14 amino acids. Deletions cut 7 bases from V and 3 bases from J, with 15 bases between. CDR1 is SNHLY and CDR2 is FYNNEI in the germline V gene. The CDR3 DNA reads as TGTGCCAGCATGCCCCCAGGGGCCGACTATGGCTACACCTTC. It codes for CASMPPGADYGYTF.

The rearrangement joins TRBV7-9 to TRBJ2-1; no clear D. The germline CDR1 and CDR2 sequences are SEHNR and FQNEAQ (reference sequence). V gave up 3 bases and J gave up 0 bases, with 6 bases separating them. The CDR3 has 14 residues. This CDR3 reads CASSFFGSYNEQFF. In DNA form, the CDR3 reads TGTGCCAGCAGCTTTTTTGGCTCCTACAATGAGCAGTTCTTC.